This T cell receptor (beta chain) was sequenced in a study of T cell changes during pregnancy in multiple sclerosis. Only in-frame clones appear in the TCRdb table, and some are missing; sequencing was by immunoSEQ multiplex PCR. This sample has about 45,000 clones, with 95% to 96% found just once. The CDR3 extends over 12 amino acids. V lost 4 bases and J lost 13; bases outside the gene matches: 6. Germline V gene sequence: CDR1 KGHSH, CDR2 LQKENI. The TCR originated in a female donor with multiple sclerosis, enrolled in a pregnancy study. The chain combines TRBV18 with TRBJ2-1; 8 positions match TRBD1. The specimen was peripheral blood, collected in the second trimester of pregnancy. CDR3 loop: CASSQRDRLQFF. In DNA, the CDR3 is TGTGCCAGCTCACAACGGGACAGGCTTCAGTTCTTC. The full variable domain, rest sourced from reference TRBV18 and TRBJ2-1, is NAGVMQNPRHLVRRRGQEARLRCSPMKGHSHVYWYRQLPEEGLKFMVYLQKENIIDESGMPKERFSAEFPKEGPSILRIQQVVRGDSAAYFCASSQRDRLQFFGPGTRLTVL.